The rows below give T cell receptor beta chains drawn from one sample of a study of CD8 T cells in ankylosing spondylitis. TCRdb re-called the 5' RACE reads with MiXCR, one entry per CDR3 protein. The sample shows a few hundred thousand distinct CDR3 sequences, roughly 20% of them seen only once. The material sequenced was blood, either unsorted or a sorted T cell fraction (not recorded which). Source of these receptors: a female donor with ankylosing spondylitis or in good health (not recorded which). Each CDR3 is given with its conserved first and last residue. The D gene is left open where the match is weak. Part of the rows lack a size; the others show once, few, many or a class for expanded clones.

J gene: TRBJ2-7
clone size: -
D gene: -
V gene: TRBV9
CDR3 DNA: TGTGCCAGCAGCCCTGGGGAGAGGGGCGAGCAGTACTTC
CDR3 protein: CASSPGERGEQYF

J gene: TRBJ2-2
clone size: many
D gene: -
V gene: TRBV12-3/TRBV12-4
CDR3 DNA: TGTGCCAGCAGTTTAGGGGGACGGGGGTACACCGGGGAGCTGTTTTTT
CDR3 protein: CASSLGGRGYTGELFF

J gene: TRBJ1-4
clone size: few
D gene: -
V gene: TRBV29-1
CDR3 DNA: TGCAGCGTTGAACGGCAAGGGGAAAAACTGTTTTTT
CDR3 protein: CSVERQGEKLFF

J gene: TRBJ2-7
clone size: -
D gene: -
V gene: TRBV12-3/TRBV12-4
CDR3 DNA: TGTGCCAGTTCTAACACTAGATACACCGAGCAGTACTTC
CDR3 protein: CASSNTRYTEQYF

J gene: TRBJ1-1
clone size: many
D gene: -
V gene: TRBV12-3/TRBV12-4
CDR3 DNA: TGTGCCAGCAGTTTAGATACAGGGACCCTGAACACTGAAGCTTTCTTT
CDR3 protein: CASSLDTGTLNTEAFF

J gene: TRBJ2-2
clone size: many
D gene: -
V gene: TRBV29-1
CDR3 DNA: TGCAGCGTTGGTTCAAGCGCCAACACCGGGGAGCTGTTTTTT
CDR3 protein: CSVGSSANTGELFF

J gene: TRBJ1-1
clone size: -
D gene: -
V gene: TRBV5-6
CDR3 DNA: TGTGCCAGCGCTCCCAGAGGGTTCGGGACTGAAGCTTTCTTT
CDR3 protein: CASAPRGFGTEAFF

J gene: TRBJ2-3
clone size: -
D gene: TRBD2
V gene: TRBV12-3/TRBV12-4
CDR3 DNA: TGTGCCAGCAGCCAGACCCCAGGACTAGCGGGAGATACGCAGTATTTT
CDR3 protein: CASSQTPGLAGDTQYF

J gene: TRBJ1-3
clone size: once
D gene: -
V gene: TRBV15
CDR3 DNA: TGTGCCACCAGCAGAGCTCGGGTTGTCGGAAACACCATATATTTT
CDR3 protein: CATSRARVVGNTIYF

J gene: TRBJ2-3
clone size: many
D gene: TRBD2
V gene: TRBV29-1
CDR3 DNA: TGCAGCGTCATACTAGCGTCGGGCACAGATACGCAGTATTTT
CDR3 protein: CSVILASGTDTQYF

J gene: TRBJ1-1
clone size: few
D gene: -
V gene: TRBV7-2
CDR3 DNA: TGTGCCAGCAGCTTTAAAACAGGGAACACTGAAGCTTTCTTT
CDR3 protein: CASSFKTGNTEAFF

J gene: TRBJ2-7
clone size: many
D gene: TRBD2
V gene: TRBV6-5
CDR3 DNA: TGTGCCAGCAGTTACAGAAGCGGGGGCAAATTGGCCTACGAGCAGTACTTC
CDR3 protein: CASSYRSGGKLAYEQYF

J gene: TRBJ2-4
clone size: many
D gene: -
V gene: TRBV9
CDR3 DNA: TGTGCCAGCAGCGTACGGAAGGAGGAGGGAAACATTCAGTACTTC
CDR3 protein: CASSVRKEEGNIQYF

J gene: TRBJ2-7
clone size: -
D gene: TRBD1
V gene: TRBV5-5
CDR3 DNA: TGTGCCAGCAGCCACAGGGGAGACGAGCAGTACTTC
CDR3 protein: CASSHRGDEQYF

J gene: TRBJ1-6
clone size: -
D gene: TRBD1
V gene: TRBV20-1
CDR3 DNA: TGCAGTGCTAGAGCCGGACAGGGTAATTCACCCCTCCACTTT
CDR3 protein: CSARAGQGNSPLHF